What follows is one T cell receptor beta chain and its context. The method was immunoSEQ multiplex PCR; TCRdb's version includes in-frame clones alone and lacks a portion of them. The sample carries approximately 9,700 clones, roughly 80% recorded once. The data derive from a study of tumor-infiltrating lymphocytes in localized non-small cell lung cancer. The CDR3 is made up of 13 amino acids. Per the germline V gene, CDR1 is SGHNT and CDR2 is YYREEE (reference sequence). V was clipped by 1 base and J by 7 bases, with 11 bases between them. This sequence joins TRBV5-4 and TRBJ1-2, with no clear D. Sequenced: uninvolved lung tissue not adjacent to the tumor. The receptor was isolated from a human donor with non-small cell lung cancer. The CDR3 is CASSLQQEGGYTF. CDR3 coding DNA: TGTGCCAGCAGCTTGCAGCAGGAGGGTGGCTACACCTTC.